This T cell receptor (beta chain) was captured by sequencing in a study of blood T cell repertoires in COVID-19. The study drew participants aged about 18 to 89 years from approximately 23 US areas. Profiled with immunoSEQ multiplex PCR; TCRdb holds only in-frame clones, not every one. The sample shows over 350,000 clones, 85% to 90% of them seen only once. Per germline, CDR1 GTSNPN and CDR2 SVGIG (reference sequence). The CDR3 is 15 amino acids. V was shortened by 4 bases and J by 4 bases, with 17 bases between the two germline ends. The sequenced sample was PBMCs or T cells enriched from blood (not recorded which). The source of this sequence is a woman aged 18-35 years who had recovered from COVID-19. The chain employs TRBV30 and TRBJ1-5, with D perhaps TRBD1 (6 bases). This chain's CDR3 is CAWKGEGSGNQPQHF. DNA for the CDR3: TGTGCCTGGAAGGGGGAAGGGTCAGGGAATCAGCCCCAGCATTTT.